These 9 T cell receptor beta chains originate from one sample sequenced in a study of shared clonotypes between healthy human individuals. The table came from immunoSEQ multiplex PCR; TCRdb's copy has only in-frame clones and leaves some out. Found here are a few million clones, 90% to 95% of them singletons; the top ten hold around 0.14%. The sequencing sample was made of naive CD4+ T cells sorted from blood. Subset denoted: CD45RA+ positively selected. The origin of the receptors is a man aged 18 to 29 in good health.

This clone has just a few counts. The rearrangement links TRBV9 to TRBJ1-1; D might be TRBD1 (5 bases). Germline V CDR1 and CDR2: SGDLS, YYNGEE. CDR3 length: 15 residues. Trimming removed 4 bases at V and 5 bases at J, with 18 bases between. CDR3 sequence reads: CASSPHEGPGTEAFF. The DNA for the CDR3 is TGTGCCAGCAGCCCGCACGAGGGGCCGGGGACTGAAGCTTTCTTT.

This clone was detected only a few times. The V call is TRBV4-2, the J call TRBJ1-6; unclear D gene. Germline assignment: CDR1 LGHNA and CDR2 YNFKEQ. Trimming pared 1 base from V and 10 bases from J, leaving 8 bases between. CDR3 length: 13 amino acids. This CDR3 reads CASSQVVSSPLHF. The CDR3 coding sequence is TGTGCCAGCAGCCAAGTCGTAAGCTCACCCCTCCACTTT.

V and J are TRBV5-1 and TRBJ2-7; D possibly corresponds to TRBD2 (6 bases). Germline CDR1 reads SGHRS; CDR2 reads YFSETQ. CDR3 size: 15 residues. Trimming left V 0 bases short and J 3 bases short, with 13 bases between. CDR3 residues: CASSLDGGIIYEQYF. CDR3 DNA: TGCGCCAGCAGCTTGGATGGCGGGATAATCTACGAGCAGTACTTC. Together with reference TRBV5-1 and TRBJ2-7, the CDR3 gives the full variable domain: KAGVTQTPRYLIKTRGQQVTLSCSPISGHRSVSWYQQTPGQGLQFLFEYFSETQRNKGNFPGRFSGRQFSNSRSEMNVSTLELGDSALYLCASSLDGGIIYEQYFGPGTRLTVT.

The V gene is TRBV6-5, the J gene TRBJ1-1, with 9 bases lining up with TRBD1. CDR1 and CDR2 (germline): MNHEY, SVGAGI. After removal of 5 bases from V and 7 bases from J, the junction contained 5 bases not matched to a gene. This CDR3 has 13 residues. The CDR3, as DNA: TGTGCCAGCAGTGTGGGACAGGGAGGTGAAGCTTTCTTT. Its protein product is CASSVGQGGEAFF.

The genes are TRBV19 and TRBJ2-2; 7 positions match TRBD1. With 11 bases clipped from V and 1 base from J, the junction kept 7 bases outside the gene matches. The CDR3 loop spans 14 amino acids. The V gene's germline CDR1 is LNHDA and CDR2 SQIVND (reference sequence). Here the CDR3 DNA reads TGTGCCGGGCGGACAGGCCTGAACACCGGGGAGCTGTTTTTT. As protein: CAGRTGLNTGELFF.

This clone was seen just once. Other DNA sequences in the sample encode the same CDR3. The chain links TRBV10-3 to TRBJ1-1; D is unclear. V lost 7 bases, J lost 1 base, and 10 bases lay in between. CDR3 length equals 13 residues. Per the germline V gene, CDR1 is ENHRY and CDR2 is SYGVKD. CDR3 sequence reads: CAINPGGNTEAFF. CDR3 in DNA: TGTGCCATCAACCCAGGTGGGAACACTGAAGCTTTCTTT.

The chain is built from TRBV9 and TRBJ2-5; 8 positions agree with TRBD1. Looked up from germline, CDR1 is SGDLS and CDR2 is YYNGEE. The CDR3 length is 20 residues. V lost 0 bases to trimming and J lost 4 bases; unmatched junction nucleotides: 20. CDR3 sequence: CASSVEGRTGRVASVETQYF. In DNA, the CDR3 is TGTGCCAGCAGCGTAGAAGGAAGGACAGGGAGAGTAGCGTCGGTAGAGACCCAGTACTTC.

The gene calls are TRBV27 and TRBJ1-2, with 7 bases matching TRBD1. Germline CDR1 is MNHEY and CDR2 is SMNVEV (reference sequence). J was trimmed by 11 bases and V by 3 bases; bases with no gene match: 12. The CDR3 has 14 amino acids. CDR3: CASSFAGTARSYTF. The CDR3 nucleotides are TGTGCCAGCAGTTTCGCCGGGACAGCCAGATCGTACACCTTC.

The gene calls are TRBV5-6 and TRBJ2-3, with a possible D match to TRBD1 (6 bases). Germline lookup yields CDR1 SGHDT and CDR2 YYEEEE. V lost 4 bases, J lost 0 bases, and 12 bases lay in between. CDR3 length: 15 residues. The CDR3 here is CASSPTGTSTDTQYF. CDR3 DNA sequence: TGTGCCAGCAGCCCTACAGGGACAAGCACAGATACGCAGTATTTT.